This passage covers 6 T cell receptor beta chains from one sample sequenced in a study of spatial heterogeneity in lung cancer. Study-level results: Expanded alpha and beta TCR counts within tumors tracked tumor mutation counts.

Via MiXCR, TCRdb re-called the 5' RACE reads, giving one row per CDR3 protein. The profile shows about 23,000 distinct CDR3 sequences, around 4.8% of them singletons. These TCRs' antigens remain unknown. Time point given: sample taken at primary tumor resection. This specimen consisted of lung tumor tissue, obtained at surgery. All receptors come from a male donor with early-stage non-small cell lung cancer.

This clonotype was counted many times. The gene calls are TRBV25-1 and TRBJ2-5; D uncertain. Germline V gene sequence: CDR1 MGHDK, CDR2 SYGVNS. The CDR3 is made up of 16 amino acids. Trimming took off 6 bases at V and 2 bases at J, with 19 bases between the two ends. The CDR3 reads CASSLDGTNLQETQYF. For the CDR3, the DNA is TGTGCCAGCAGCCTCGACGGAACCAACCTACAAGAGACCCAGTACTTC.

There are many counts of this clonotype. The chain joins TRBV10-3 to TRBJ2-3; 12 bases fit TRBD1. After removal of 4 bases from V and 4 bases from J, the junction contained 6 bases not matched to a gene. Germline V gene sequence: CDR1 ENHRY, CDR2 SYGVKD. The CDR3 extends over 16 amino acids. The CDR3 region has the DNA TGTGCCATCAGTGCCTCCGGGACAGGGGGCCCAGATACGCAGTATTTT. Amino acid sequence: CAISASGTGGPDTQYF.

This clonotype appeared many times. The CDR3 loop is CASSRTRDNEQFF. The CDR3 region has the DNA TGTGCCAGCAGCAGGACTAGGGACAATGAGCAGTTCTTC. The V gene is TRBV7-3, the J gene TRBJ2-1; 7 bases are shared with TRBD2. The CDR3 loop spans 13 amino acids. V lost 5 bases, J lost 5 bases, and 3 bases stayed unmatched. CDR1 and CDR2 (germline): SGHTA, FQGTGA.

This clonotype occurred many times. The chain has TRBV15 and TRBJ2-5; D is undetermined. Germline V gene sequence: CDR1 LNHNV, CDR2 YYDKDF (reference sequence). CDR3 length: 11 amino acids. V was clipped by 0 bases and J by 8 bases, with 4 bases between them. Here the CDR3 reads CATSRELTQYF. CDR3 bases: TGTGCCACCAGCAGAGAGCTTACCCAGTACTTC.

In this sample, this clonotype turned up once. Possible read error: a much larger clone is one base away. The chain combines TRBV7-2 with TRBJ1-2; D possibly corresponds to TRBD1 (5 bases). CDR1 and CDR2 from the germline V gene are SGHTA and FQGNSA. The CDR3 is 14 amino acids. V lost 5 bases and J 1 base, leaving 11 bases between the germline ends. CDR3 protein: CASSPWGRNYGYTF. CDR3 sequence (DNA): TGTGCCAGCAGCCCCTGGGGCCGTAACTATGGCTACACCTTC.

This clonotype was counted ten times or more. The chain is built from TRBV18 and TRBJ1-5; TRBD1 aligns across 7 bases. Trimming cost V 4 bases and J 4 bases; bases outside gene matches: 4. Germline V gene lookup returns CDR1 KGHSH and CDR2 LQKENI. The CDR3 loop spans 14 amino acids. This CDR3 reads CASSQTGVNQPQHF. The CDR3 DNA follows: TGTGCCAGCTCACAAACAGGGGTGAATCAGCCCCAGCATTTT.